This T cell receptor (beta chain) was identified during a study of blood T cell repertoires in COVID-19. The wider study: The United States, Italy and Spain provided the acute and convalescent COVID-19 samples. Sources were T cells, B-cell-depleted T cells, or PBMCs; the material itself was cDNA or gDNA.

V lost 0 bases and J lost 2, with 10 bases in between. CDR1 SGHRS and CDR2 YFSETQ come from the germline V gene. The CDR3 has 15 residues. Original processing methods: Estimation of nucleated cell counts was performed using reference gene primer amplification. The protocol was immunoSEQ multiplex PCR, while the TCRdb copy is restricted to in-frame clones and leaves out a portion. Clonal size and the V and J genes are those of that table, whereas D and trimming came from the DNA. The data hold about 170,000 clones, with around 82% observed a single time. V is TRBV5-1 and J is TRBJ2-3; no firm D call. Sequenced material: peripheral blood. The TCR was taken from a woman over 75 with active or convalescent COVID-19. The DNA of the CDR3 is TGCGCCAGCAGCTTGGGGCCGGAGCCCACAGATACGCAGTATTTT. Protein sequence: CASSLGPEPTDTQYF.